The clone carrying this T cell receptor beta chain was recorded a few times. These data belong to a study of T-cell reconstitution after alpha-beta-depleted transplantation in children. The CDR3 contains 16 residues. Germline CDR1 reads SEHNR; CDR2 reads FQNEAQ (reference sequence). The V end lost 6 bases, the J end lost 6 bases, and 24 bases lay between the germline ends. Preparation of the TCRbeta library used unique molecular identifiers. Using its own MiXCR run on the PCR reads, TCRdb lists one record per CDR3 protein. The sample lists 600,000 to 800,000 distinct CDR3 sequences; roughly 14% were seen once.

This sample comprised PBMCs, obtained before TCRalphabeta/CD19-depleted stem cell transplant. The chain has TRBV7-9 and TRBJ2-7, with TRBD2 as a possible D gene (6 bases). The source of this sequence is a girl between 2 and 10 years old with congenital amegakaryocytic thrombocytopenia, due to receive a stem cell transplant. CDR3 loop: CASSSREVGRSVEQYF. In DNA, the CDR3 is TGTGCCAGCAGTTCTCGTGAGGTCGGGAGATCGGTCGAGCAGTACTTC.